Listed below are T cell receptor beta chains from one sample, sequenced in a study of blood T cell repertoires in COVID-19. Libraries were prepared by immunoSEQ multiplex PCR; TCRdb keeps only in-frame clonotypes and omits some of them. In the table there are 300,000 or so clones, 70% to 90% of which are singletons. The sample comprised PBMCs or T cells enriched from blood (not recorded which). The receptors originated from a young woman who had recovered from COVID-19. The CDR3 runs from the conserved cysteine through the conserved F or W.

j_call v_call cdr3_aa
TRBJ2-7 TRBV19 CASSAGQGGYEQYF
TRBJ1-1 TRBV15 CATSNFLGRTEAFF
TRBJ2-1 TRBV5-1 CASSLDRGLVVEQFF
TRBJ2-5 TRBV5-6 CASSLEQGLGETQYF
TRBJ2-1 TRBV18 CASSRGSSKGWNEQFF
TRBJ2-2 TRBV29-1 CSVVIGGPGELFF
TRBJ2-7 TRBV4-3 CASSHSSSGRAPYEQYF
TRBJ2-5 TRBV2 CASSAQDETQYF
TRBJ1-5 TRBV19 CASNHRGQEPQHF
TRBJ1-1 TRBV25-1 CASTPGGNTEAFF
TRBJ1-5 TRBV7-9 CASSSADSNQPQHF
TRBJ1-2 TRBV30 CAWSDWGQGARGYTF
TRBJ2-7 TRBV4-2 CASSQAPRYEQYF
TRBJ1-2 TRBV30 CAWSVLGSSYGYTF
TRBJ1-1 TRBV7-9 CASSLGVGTLSSAFF
TRBJ1-2 TRBV29-1 CSVEGQGAPSYTF
TRBJ1-4 TRBV7-2 CASSSGDREKLREKLFF
TRBJ2-7 TRBV29-1 CSARQGATYEQYF
TRBJ1-3 TRBV21-1 CASSPLLITIYF
TRBJ1-2 TRBV30 CASQGQMIGYTF
TRBJ1-2 TRBV6-5 CASSPSGTVFRYTF
TRBJ1-1 TRBV6-6 CASSTQNVNTEAFF
TRBJ2-3 TRBV5-1 CASSLEGAGSGTDTQYF
TRBJ1-1 TRBV4-1 CASSHPGAEAFF
TRBJ1-2 TRBV4-3 CASSQDSQFSIYGYTF
TRBJ2-1 TRBV18 CAGRGVGLLEQFF
TRBJ1-2 TRBV12-5 CASGLWDTTNYGYTF
TRBJ2-5 TRBV7-8 CASSLTSLGGQTQYF
TRBJ2-1 TRBV19 CASSIVPGASAYNEQFF
TRBJ2-3 TRBV3-1/TRBV3-2 CASSQETGGFSQYF
TRBJ1-1 TRBV5-1 CASSTGGLGMNTEAFF
TRBJ2-3 TRBV27 CASSSISGDTQYF
TRBJ2-2 TRBV11-3 CASSLQGSGTGELFF
TRBJ2-5 TRBV10-3 CAISDRLAGGLETQYF
TRBJ2-2 TRBV9 CASSVGFIVGTQAIPGELFF
TRBJ1-3 TRBV7-6 CASSLRDPMGGNTIYF
TRBJ1-6 TRBV6-4 CASSDRRGGRPNSPLHF
TRBJ1-2 TRBV6-1 CASSTGGYGYTF
TRBJ2-5 TRBV5-1 CASSFGGGGQETQYF
TRBJ2-5 TRBV9 CASSAGTGTGETQYF
TRBJ1-2 TRBV29-1 CSVAGQGFYGYTF
TRBJ1-5 TRBV19 CASSIRGPGQPQHF
TRBJ1-1 TRBV5-1 CASSVQGYQNTEAFF
TRBJ2-5 TRBV30 CAWMDTGGTETQYF
TRBJ1-2 TRBV2 CASSRTGGQGYTF
TRBJ2-2 TRBV9 CASSVFSGGPANTGELFF
TRBJ2-3 TRBV10-1 CASSASGGRSDTQYF
TRBJ2-3 TRBV5-6 CASSFDRGTDTQYF
TRBJ1-1 TRBV5-4 CASSSRTEAFF